Below are 6 T cell receptor beta chains sequenced from a single sample in a study of T cells in Graves' hyperthyroidism and ophthalmopathy. Amplified regions were TCR beta CDR3 sequences from RNA transcripts. RT-PCR in the first round (using the HTBI primer set) targeted the TCR CDR3. TCRdb re-derived calls from the multiplex PCR reads in MiXCR, one entry per CDR3 protein. The table lists about 400,000 distinct CDR3 sequences, 15% to 19% of them singletons. The source material was blood. These receptors originate from a young woman with Graves' hyperthyroidism.

There are many counts of this clonotype. The chain joins TRBV3-1 to TRBJ2-3; D may be TRBD2 (6 bases). This CDR3 is 18 amino acids long. V lost 0 bases and J lost 3, with 19 bases in between. Germline V gives CDR1 LGHDT, CDR2 YNNKEL (reference sequence). The DNA for the CDR3 is TGTGCCAGCAGCCAAGAGTCGACAGCGGCGGGACGAACAGATACGCAGTATTTT. Protein product: CASSQESTAAGRTDTQYF.

This clonotype was observed at least ten times. V usage is TRBV20-1 and J usage is TRBJ2-7, with 8 bases matching TRBD2. This CDR3 region has 17 residues. After removal of 0 bases from V and 2 bases from J, the junction contained 12 bases not matched to a gene. CDR1 DFQATT and CDR2 SNEGSKA come from the germline V gene (reference sequence). The CDR3 sequence: CSARDGLAQRDPYEQYF. The CDR3 region has the DNA TGCAGTGCTAGAGACGGACTAGCACAACGAGACCCCTACGAGCAGTACTTC.

This clonotype has a count of ten or more. The chain couples TRBV20-1 to TRBJ1-3, with TRBD1 matching over 8 bases. The V and J ends lost 7 bases and 4 bases, in that order; junction bases with no gene match: 9. The CDR3 loop spans 14 amino acids. The germline gives CDR1 DFQATT, CDR2 SNEGSKA (reference sequence). The CDR3 sequence: CSVTKWDRGNTIYF. In DNA, the CDR3 is TGCAGTGTAACGAAGTGGGACAGGGGAAACACCATATATTTT.

The CDR3 here is CSARDPGAQSPLHF. CDR3 nucleotide sequence: TGCAGTGCTAGAGATCCTGGGGCCCAGTCACCCCTCCACTTT. V is TRBV20-1 and J is TRBJ1-6; possible D gene TRBD1, 5 bases. The CDR3 is made up of 14 amino acids. The germline V gene has CDR1 DFQATT and CDR2 SNEGSKA (reference sequence). The ends were cut back, 0 bases at V and 10 bases at J, with 13 bases in the middle.

Of note for this clonotype: A read error may explain this, as a much larger clone is one base away. The chain has TRBV6-1 and TRBJ2-7; D is undetermined. The CDR3 is 13 amino acids. V shed 7 bases and J shed 2 bases, with 12 bases lying between them. Germline CDR1 reads MNHNS; CDR2 reads SASEGT. The CDR3 spells CASTGGIAYEQYF. CDR3 DNA sequence: TGTGCCAGCACAGGCGGTATCGCCTACGAGCAGTACTTC.

This clonotype was counted ten times or more. The chain carries TRBV27 and TRBJ1-1; D is ambiguous. This CDR3 has 13 amino acids. Per the germline V gene, CDR1 is MNHEY and CDR2 is SMNVEV (reference sequence). Trimming took off 8 bases at V and 5 bases at J, with 15 bases between the two ends. The chain's CDR3 is CASSEVARTEAFF. The CDR3, as DNA: TGTGCCAGCTCAGAAGTGGCGAGGACTGAAGCTTTCTTT.